This T cell receptor (beta chain) emerged from a study of cytomegalovirus exposure and HLA in healthy donors. Study as a whole: HLA-typed donors contributed some 85 million unique TCRs, which were held in an early data release. Study-wide points: Later analysis reportedly placed an Asian-associated ancestry cluster below the roughly 680-donor mean in N-insertions.

PCR involved 60 Vbeta and 13 Jbeta primers. As originally analysed: Tens of millions of unique TCR beta chains, 10 million to 14 million shared, were counted in a later analysis. Produced via immunoSEQ multiplex PCR; TCRdb's table is partial and in-frame only. V and J calls and clone size are those listed in that table; D and trimming were worked out from the DNA. Among about 160,000 clones, around 72% were seen once, and the ten largest hold approximately 7.1%. Note on this clone: Its antigen remains unidentified.

Per the germline V gene, CDR1 is SNHLY and CDR2 is FYNNEI. V was cut by 3 bases and J by 7 bases, with 23 bases left in between. The CDR3 is 17 amino acids. The J gene is TRBJ2-3, the V gene TRBV2, with D perhaps TRBD2 (6 bases). This clonotype was obtained from a man aged 35-49 years in good health and CMV-seropositive. What was sequenced was PBMCs. The CDR3 protein is CASSESPGGANQYTQYF. The CDR3 bases are TGTGCCAGCAGTGAGAGTCCGGGCGGGGCAAACCAATATACGCAGTATTTT.